One sample yielded the 22 T cell receptor beta chains listed below, sequenced in a study of shared clonotypes between healthy human individuals. The table came from immunoSEQ multiplex PCR; TCRdb's copy has only in-frame clones and leaves some out. Here the sample spans approximately 740,000 clones, around 92% being singletons. Selected positively for CCR7 and CD45RO-negative, naive CD8 cells excluded terminally differentiated effector memory CD45RA+ cells. Sequencing was done on a sample of naive CD8+ T cells sorted from blood. These receptors originate from a man aged 30 to 39 in good health.

A word on this clone: Distinct nucleotide sequences in the sample also encode this CDR3. V and J are TRBV9 and TRBJ2-3; D not resolved. Trimming took 2 bases from V and 0 from J, leaving 7 bases between them. This CDR3 has 14 residues. Per the germline V gene, CDR1 is SGDLS and CDR2 is YYNGEE. The chain's CDR3 is CASSVVDSTDTQYF. The CDR3 DNA follows: TGTGCCAGCAGCGTGGTCGATAGCACAGATACGCAGTATTTT.

This clone was observed a handful of times. The chain recombines TRBV6-5 with TRBJ1-3, with D unresolved. Between the trimmed V and J ends, which lost 2 bases and 0 bases, there was a span of 5 bases. The CDR3 consists of 14 residues. CDR1 and CDR2 (germline): MNHEY, SVGAGI. CDR3 protein: CASSYGSSGNTIYF. The CDR3 coding sequence is TGTGCCAGCAGTTACGGCAGCTCTGGAAACACCATATATTTT.

This clone was observed once. The rearrangement links TRBV6-6 to TRBJ1-1; D not resolved. The V gene lost 2 bases and the J gene lost 7 bases, with 11 bases spanning the gap. The CDR3 has 13 amino acids. The germline CDR1 and CDR2 sequences are MNHNY and SVGAGI (reference sequence). The CDR3 loop reads CASSYAGALEAFF. CDR3 bases: TGTGCCAGCAGTTACGCAGGAGCCCTTGAAGCTTTCTTT.

A single count supports this clone. This chain uses TRBV4-3 with TRBJ2-1; weak D call: TRBD1 (6 bases). Looked up from germline, CDR1 is LGHNA and CDR2 is YSLEER. CDR3 length: 21 amino acids. V was pared by 4 bases and J by 7 bases, with 35 bases between. The CDR3 sequence is CASSRPSRGDPVAIAKNEQFF. In nucleotides, the CDR3 is TGCGCCAGCAGCCGACCAAGCAGGGGCGACCCAGTAGCGATTGCTAAGAATGAGCAGTTCTTC.

The V call is TRBV9, the J call TRBJ1-2; 7 bases line up with TRBD1. The V gene end was trimmed by 6 bases and the J gene end by 7 bases; junction bases not matched to a gene: 9. This CDR3 region has 13 residues. The germline gives CDR1 SGDLS, CDR2 YYNGEE. CDR3 DNA sequence: TGTGCCAGCACCGACAGGGATAACGGTGGCTACACCTTC. Translated, it gives CASTDRDNGGYTF.

This chain links TRBV2 with TRBJ2-2; 8 nucleotides line up with TRBD1. The CDR3 has 13 amino acids. Germline V gene lookup returns CDR1 SNHLY and CDR2 FYNNEI. Unmatched junction bases numbered 5, after V lost 6 bases and J lost 8 bases. CDR3 loop: CASRAGGEGELFF. CDR3 sequence (DNA): TGTGCCAGCAGAGCAGGGGGCGAAGGGGAGCTGTTTTTT.

This rearrangement joins TRBV7-9 to TRBJ2-2; D gene unclear. CDR3 length equals 15 residues. Germline V gives CDR1 SEHNR, CDR2 FQNEAQ (reference sequence). V gave up 2 bases and J gave up 0 bases, with 7 bases separating them. This CDR3 is CASSLREANTGELFF. The CDR3 DNA is TGTGCCAGCAGCTTAAGGGAAGCGAACACCGGGGAGCTGTTTTTT.

The genes are TRBV29-1 and TRBJ2-7; D is possibly TRBD1 or TRBD2 (5 bases each). The CDR3 extends over 12 amino acids. V gave up 7 bases and J gave up 3 bases, with 13 bases separating them. The germline gives CDR1 SQVTM, CDR2 ANQGSEA. The CDR3 is CSGRDGNYEQYF. In nucleotides, the CDR3 is TGCAGCGGCCGGGACGGGAACTACGAGCAGTACTTC.

The chain is built from TRBV27 and TRBJ2-7; no reliable D call. The CDR3 runs 13 residues. V lost 6 bases, J lost 7 bases, and 16 bases lay in between. From germline, CDR1 is MNHEY and CDR2 SMNVEV (reference sequence). The CDR3 spells CASSPGPGPEQYF. Written as DNA, the CDR3 is TGTGCCAGCAGCCCGGGCCCCGGGCCAGAGCAGTACTTC.

This clone has only one observation. This rearrangement joins TRBV7-9 to TRBJ2-1; TRBD2 matches at 10 bases. The CDR3 has 16 amino acids. V trimming: 4 bases; J trimming: 7 bases; junction bases outside the gene matches: 10. The V gene's germline CDR1 is SEHNR and CDR2 FQNEAQ (reference sequence). CDR3 in amino acids: CASSSQLAGYSNEQFF. CDR3 bases: TGTGCCAGCAGCTCCCAACTAGCGGGATACTCAAATGAGCAGTTCTTC.

This chain uses TRBV28 with TRBJ2-7; D might be TRBD1 (6 bases). The CDR3 has 14 amino acids. CDR1 is MDHEN and CDR2 is SYDVKM in the germline V gene. V gave up 7 bases and J gave up 2 bases, with 15 bases separating them. The chain's CDR3 is CASTDRTRPYEQYF. For the CDR3, the DNA is TGTGCCAGCACCGACAGGACAAGACCCTACGAGCAGTACTTC.

V is TRBV27 and J is TRBJ2-1, with TRBD1 matching over 8 bases. The CDR3 loop spans 16 amino acids. The germline V gene encodes CDR1 MNHEY and CDR2 SMNVEV (reference sequence). V shed 7 bases and J 1 base; nucleotides not matched to a gene: 9. The chain's CDR3 is CASKDLTGASYNEQFF. The CDR3 DNA reads as TGTGCCAGCAAAGATTTGACAGGGGCGTCCTACAATGAGCAGTTCTTC.

V gene TRBV29-1 combines with J gene TRBJ1-5, with D uncertain. Between the trimmed V and J ends, which lost 6 bases and 0 bases, there was a span of 12 bases. In germline, CDR1 is SQVTM, CDR2 ANQGSEA. The CDR3 consists of 14 residues. The CDR3 is CSVLGVDSNQPQHF. CDR3 coding DNA: TGCAGCGTCCTTGGCGTAGATAGCAATCAGCCCCAGCATTTT.

The gene calls are TRBV29-1 and TRBJ2-7; 9 nucleotides align to TRBD1. Germline V lookup: CDR1 SQVTM, CDR2 ANQGSEA. There are 14 residues in the CDR3. J lost 0 bases, V lost 6 bases, and 6 bases had no gene match. CDR3 in DNA: TGCAGCGTGAGAGGGACAGGGCTCTCCTACGAGCAGTACTTC. Translating gives CSVRGTGLSYEQYF.

This clone appeared a single time. V is TRBV28 and J is TRBJ1-5; D is possibly TRBD1 (5 bases). The germline V and J ends were trimmed by 3 bases and 0 bases, with 9 bases remaining between them. The CDR3 totals 15 residues. CDR1 and CDR2 from the germline V gene are MDHEN and SYDVKM. The CDR3 DNA is TGTGCCAGCAGTTTGTGGGGGAATAGCAATCAGCCCCAGCATTTT. It encodes CASSLWGNSNQPQHF.

The V gene is TRBV27, the J gene TRBJ2-2, with 13 positions matching TRBD2. The J segment lost 4 bases and the V segment lost 4 bases, leaving 6 bases of the junction unmatched. The CDR3 totals 17 residues. The germline V gene encodes CDR1 MNHEY and CDR2 SMNVEV (reference sequence). In nucleotides, the CDR3 is TGTGCCAGCAGTTCCGGACTAGCGGGAGTAAGCACCGGGGAGCTGTTTTTT. This sequence encodes CASSSGLAGVSTGELFF.

V gene TRBV4-1 combines with J gene TRBJ2-7; 10 bases line up with TRBD1. The germline V gene encodes CDR1 MGHRA and CDR2 YSYEKL. Trimming took 0 bases from V and 0 from J; bases not matched to a gene: 2. This CDR3 contains 16 residues. CDR3 nucleotides: TGCGCCAGCAGCCAAGAAAGGACAGGGGGCTCCTACGAGCAGTACTTC. This gives the protein CASSQERTGGSYEQYF.

The V and J genes are TRBV7-8 and TRBJ2-7; 7 bases fit TRBD1. Germline V gene data show CDR1 as SGHVS and CDR2 as FQNEAQ. Losses at the gene ends were 5 bases for V and 3 bases for J; bases not matched to a gene: 7. CDR3 size: 14 residues. CDR3 in DNA: TGTGCCAGCAGCCTGGTCCGGGACAGCTACGAGCAGTACTTC. It codes for CASSLVRDSYEQYF.

The chain joins TRBV2 to TRBJ2-7; D ambiguous. The CDR3 loop spans 19 amino acids. The V end was cut by 0 bases, the J end by 0 bases, with 21 bases between. Germline lookup yields CDR1 SNHLY and CDR2 FYNNEI. CDR3 sequence (DNA): TGTGCCAGCAGTGAAGCGCTTTCTATGGGCCGGGTAAGCTCCTACGAGCAGTACTTC. This codes for CASSEALSMGRVSSYEQYF.

This chain uses TRBV27 with TRBJ2-3; D not certain. Germline V gene lookup returns CDR1 MNHEY and CDR2 SMNVEV (reference sequence). The CDR3 is 14 amino acids. The ends were cut back, 2 bases at V and 1 base at J, with 7 bases in the middle. The CDR3 loop reads CASSLRAGTDTQYF. The CDR3 nucleotides are TGTGCCAGCAGTTTACGGGCGGGCACAGATACGCAGTATTTT.

This chain uses TRBV27 with TRBJ2-2; TRBD1 is a possible D gene (5 bases). Trimming left V 4 bases short and J 0 bases short, with 6 bases between. The CDR3 sequence is 14 residues long. CDR1 MNHEY and CDR2 SMNVEV come from the germline V gene (reference sequence). The CDR3 DNA is TGTGCCAGCAGTTCCAGGGCGAACACCGGGGAGCTGTTTTTT. Protein sequence: CASSSRANTGELFF.

The V gene is TRBV29-1, the J gene TRBJ2-2; perhaps TRBD1 as D (5 bases). With 7 bases removed from V and 0 bases from J, the gap between germline ends came to 18 bases. The CDR3 is 16 amino acids. Germline CDR1 is SQVTM and CDR2 is ANQGSEA. CDR3 bases: TGCAGCGCCCCTCGTCCAGGGAAGCCGAACACCGGGGAGCTGTTTTTT. This codes for CSAPRPGKPNTGELFF.